Each of the 32 T cell receptor beta chains below was sequenced from the same sample in a study of cytotoxic CD8 clonotypes in ibrutinib-treated CLL. Libraries were prepared by immunoSEQ multiplex PCR; TCRdb keeps only in-frame clonotypes and omits some of them. The sample lists 190,000 or so clones, over 60% occurring once. The specimen comprised PBMCs, sampled after 24 months of ibrutinib treatment. The origin of the receptors is a human donor with chronic lymphocytic leukemia.

This clone occurred a few times. CDR3 sequence reads: CAWAIPPTNYGYTF. The CDR3 coding sequence is TGTGCCTGGGCAATCCCGCCAACTAACTATGGCTACACCTTC. The chain joins TRBV30 to TRBJ1-2; no clear D. The CDR3 sequence is 14 residues long. V lost 5 bases to trimming and J lost 0 bases, with 13 bases between them. CDR1 is GTSNPN, CDR2 SVGIG, per germline (reference sequence).

The chain carries TRBV25-1 and TRBJ2-5; maybe TRBD1 (6 bases). V lost 0 bases and J lost 10, with 12 bases in between. There are 13 residues in the CDR3. The germline gives CDR1 MGHDK, CDR2 SYGVNS. CDR3 region: CASSEYGTSHQYF. The CDR3 DNA is TGTGCCAGCAGTGAATACGGGACATCGCACCAGTACTTC.

Only a few counts were recorded for this clone. The gene calls are TRBV27 and TRBJ1-4; a possible D gene is TRBD1 (5 bases). The CDR3 runs to 13 residues. The germline CDR1 and CDR2 sequences are MNHEY and SMNVEV (reference sequence). The V gene lost 6 bases and the J gene lost 7 bases, with 12 bases spanning the gap. CDR3 nucleotide sequence: TGTGCCAGCAGGGGGACCAGGGCTGAAAAACTGTTTTTT. It codes for CASRGTRAEKLFF.

The chain is built from TRBV2 and TRBJ2-3; no clear D gene. The CDR3 spans 12 residues. V lost 7 bases and J lost 0, with 5 bases in between. Germline CDR1 is SNHLY and CDR2 is FYNNEI. CDR3 protein: CASKSSTDTQYF. The DNA of the CDR3 is TGTGCCAGCAAGAGTAGCACAGATACGCAGTATTTT. The full variable domain, with the rest looked up from reference TRBV2 and TRBJ2-3, is EPEVTQTPSHQVTQMGQEVILRCVPISNHLYFYWYRQILGQKVEFLVSFYNNEISEKSEIFDDQFSVERPDGSNFTLKIRSTKLEDSAMYFCASKSSTDTQYFGPGTRLTVL.

V and J are TRBV5-1 and TRBJ2-7; perhaps TRBD2 as D (6 bases). This CDR3 comprises 13 residues. Per germline, CDR1 SGHRS and CDR2 YFSETQ. Trimming removed 5 bases from V and 4 bases from J, with 13 bases in between. CDR3 DNA sequence: TGCGCCAGCAGGGGGTGGGACTCTTACGAGCAGTACTTC. Protein: CASRGWDSYEQYF.

The rearrangement uses TRBV5-1 and TRBJ1-2, with D perhaps TRBD1 (5 bases). Germline V gives CDR1 SGHRS, CDR2 YFSETQ. V lost 4 bases, J lost 6 bases, and 19 bases lay in between. This CDR3 is 15 amino acids long. The CDR3 DNA sequence: TGCGCCAGCAGCCTGGGGGGTGCCGGTGGAGATGGCTACACCTTC. This codes for CASSLGGAGGDGYTF.

This clone has only a few counts. This chain uses TRBV18 with TRBJ1-3; D is possibly TRBD1 (5 bases). The CDR3 covers 16 residues. The V and J ends lost 4 bases and 4 bases respectively, with 17 bases between them. The germline CDR1 and CDR2 sequences are KGHSH and LQKENI. CDR3 in amino acids: CASSLDSARAGNTIYF. The CDR3 DNA reads as TGTGCCAGCTCACTTGACAGTGCACGAGCCGGAAACACCATATATTTT.

This clone was counted between two and nine times. The chain recombines TRBV6-1 with TRBJ1-2; tentatively, D is TRBD1 (6 bases). Germline loops: CDR1 MNHNS, CDR2 SASEGT. The CDR3 consists of 14 residues. Trimming removed 4 bases from V and 3 bases from J, with 12 bases in between. The CDR3: CASSAGRGYYGYTF. The CDR3 DNA reads as TGTGCCAGCAGTGCTGGCAGGGGATACTATGGCTACACCTTC.

This chain connects TRBV19 to TRBJ1-1; D is perhaps TRBD1 (6 bases). Germline CDR1 LNHDA, CDR2 SQIVND (reference sequence). Trimming cost V 4 bases and J 7 bases, with 10 bases left between them. The CDR3 is 12 residues long. CDR3 in DNA: TGTGCCAGTAGTACCATACAGGGTGAAGCTTTCTTT. Translation gives CASSTIQGEAFF.

J is TRBJ1-2 and V is TRBV2, with a tentative D call TRBD1 (6 bases). The germline V and J ends were trimmed by 5 bases and 5 bases, with 12 bases remaining between them. Germline assignment: CDR1 SNHLY and CDR2 FYNNEI. The CDR3 extends over 13 amino acids. The CDR3 DNA reads as TGTGCCAGCAGTAGTGAGGGGGATTATGGCTACACCTTC. It encodes CASSSEGDYGYTF.

The chain couples TRBV28 to TRBJ1-3; no clear D. Germline V lookup: CDR1 MDHEN, CDR2 SYDVKM. V shed 2 bases and J shed 0 bases, with 8 bases lying between them. The CDR3 extends over 15 amino acids. The CDR3 nucleotides are TGTGCCAGCAGTTTAGGTCGGATCTCTGGAAACACCATATATTTT. It codes for CASSLGRISGNTIYF.

This chain links TRBV5-1 with TRBJ2-3; 12 bases fit TRBD2. The germline CDR1 and CDR2 sequences are SGHRS and YFSETQ. The junction had 12 bases not matched to a gene; V was cut back by 4 bases and J by 0 bases. The CDR3 runs 19 residues. The CDR3, as DNA: TGCGCCAGCAGCAAACAACCCCAAGGGACTAGCGGGAGCACAGATACGCAGTATTTT. Its protein is CASSKQPQGTSGSTDTQYF.

This clone was detected a few times. The chain links TRBV18 to TRBJ2-5; 7 nucleotides match TRBD1. V was clipped by 0 bases and J by 3 bases; unmatched bases: 4. CDR3 length equals 15 residues. Germline-derived CDR1 and CDR2 are KGHSH and LQKENI. The CDR3 loop reads CASSPPGTVKETQYF. The CDR3 DNA reads TGTGCCAGCTCACCACCTGGGACAGTCAAAGAGACCCAGTACTTC.

The rearrangement uses TRBV14 and TRBJ2-1, with 10 bases that match TRBD2. Germline CDR1 and CDR2: SGHDN and FVKESK. V trimming: 4 bases; J trimming: 8 bases; junction bases outside the gene matches: 8. This CDR3 spans 15 amino acids. The CDR3 bases are TGTGCCAGCAGCCGTGCTAGCGGGAGTTTGTATGAGCAGTTCTTC. Its protein product is CASSRASGSLYEQFF.

This chain connects TRBV28 to TRBJ1-2; weak D call: TRBD1 (6 bases). Germline V gives CDR1 MDHEN, CDR2 SYDVKM. The CDR3 is 17 amino acids. The V end was cut by 7 bases, the J end by 0 bases, with 21 bases between. The CDR3: CASTLGRGAGTNYGYTF. In DNA, the CDR3 is TGTGCCAGCACCCTAGGTCGGGGGGCAGGGACTAACTATGGCTACACCTTC.

The CDR3 DNA reads TGTGCCAGCAGCCGAAGACTAGCGGGAGGATCATCCTACGAGCAGTACTTC. It encodes CASSRRLAGGSSYEQYF. The chain is built from TRBV14 and TRBJ2-7; 13 bases are shared with TRBD2. The germline V gene has CDR1 SGHDN and CDR2 FVKESK. The CDR3 sequence is 17 residues long. The V segment lost 4 bases and the J segment 1 base; nucleotides outside the gene matches: 7.

This rearrangement joins TRBV18 to TRBJ2-7, with 9 bases aligning to TRBD2. The germline V gene encodes CDR1 KGHSH and CDR2 LQKENI. This CDR3 contains 15 residues. V gave up 2 bases and J gave up 6 bases; unmatched junction bases: 8. The CDR3 here is CASSPILAGIREQYF. The DNA for the CDR3 is TGTGCCAGCTCACCAATCCTAGCGGGAATCCGCGAGCAGTACTTC.

This clone was recorded a few times. The rearrangement links TRBV15 to TRBJ1-5, with a weak D call TRBD1 (6 bases). V lost 4 bases and J lost 3, with 10 bases in between. The CDR3 is made up of 14 amino acids. From germline, CDR1 is LNHNV and CDR2 YYDKDF (reference sequence). In DNA, the CDR3 is TGTGCCACCAGCAACAGGGTTGCCAATCAGCCCCAGCATTTT. As protein: CATSNRVANQPQHF.

The chain uses TRBV2 and TRBJ2-7; TRBD1 matches at 7 bases. The CDR3 contains 15 residues. J lost 2 bases, V lost 6 bases, and 10 bases had no gene match. Germline CDR1 is SNHLY and CDR2 is FYNNEI. The CDR3 spells CASRKDSGQTYEQYF. The CDR3 bases are TGTGCCAGCAGGAAAGATTCGGGACAGACCTACGAGCAGTACTTC.

This clone has only a few counts. The rearrangement joins TRBV19 to TRBJ1-2; D ambiguous. Germline CDR1 and CDR2: LNHDA and SQIVND (reference sequence). Trimming stripped 4 bases from V and 8 bases from J, with 20 bases between. The CDR3 runs to 15 residues. The CDR3 reads CASSTPGSPLGGYTF. CDR3 nucleotide sequence: TGTGCCAGTAGTACTCCCGGGAGCCCCTTGGGAGGCTACACCTTC.

This chain joins TRBV10-3 and TRBJ2-7, with a tentative D call TRBD1 (6 bases). Germline V gene lookup returns CDR1 ENHRY and CDR2 SYGVKD. With 4 bases removed from V and 1 base from J, the gap between germline ends came to 11 bases. The CDR3 sequence is 14 residues long. CDR3 amino acids: CAISAKQGSYEQYF. Here the CDR3 DNA reads TGTGCCATCAGTGCGAAACAGGGTTCCTACGAGCAGTACTTC.

The chain joins TRBV7-2 to TRBJ1-2; D is unresolved. Trimming removed 0 bases from V and 4 bases from J, with 12 bases in between. CDR3 length: 15 residues. Germline V gene data show CDR1 as SGHTA and CDR2 as FQGNSA. The CDR3: CASSLARTGSYGYTF. CDR3 DNA sequence: TGTGCCAGCAGCTTAGCCAGGACGGGTAGCTATGGCTACACCTTC.

The chain is built from TRBV7-9 and TRBJ2-7; D possibly corresponds to TRBD1 (5 bases). Per the germline V gene, CDR1 is SEHNR and CDR2 is FQNEAQ (reference sequence). This CDR3 spans 16 amino acids. Trimming shortened V by 4 bases and J by 0 bases, and 16 bases separated the two germline ends. This chain's CDR3 is CASSSTAQGYSYEQYF. CDR3 sequence (DNA): TGTGCCAGCAGCTCAACGGCTCAGGGCTACTCCTACGAGCAGTACTTC.

Notes on this clone: The same CDR3 arises from other DNA sequences in this sample as well. The chain links TRBV7-9 to TRBJ2-3, with D possibly being TRBD1 (5 bases). V gave up 1 base and J gave up 0 bases, with 8 bases separating them. The CDR3 totals 15 residues. In germline, CDR1 is SEHNR, CDR2 FQNEAQ (reference sequence). The CDR3: CASSLGTISTDTQYF. The DNA of the CDR3 is TGTGCCAGCAGCTTAGGGACAATCAGCACAGATACGCAGTATTTT.

This clone occurred a few times. This chain uses TRBV7-8 with TRBJ2-1; D is unclear. The V gene lost 2 bases and the J gene lost 9 bases, with 5 bases spanning the gap. CDR1 and CDR2 (germline): SGHVS, FQNEAQ. The CDR3 has 11 amino acids. The CDR3 protein is CASSLYSEQFF. Written as DNA, the CDR3 is TGTGCCAGCAGCTTATACTCTGAGCAGTTCTTC.

The chain employs TRBV6-5 and TRBJ1-1; possibly TRBD1 for D (6 bases). Germline loops: CDR1 MNHEY, CDR2 SVGAGI. This CDR3 has 13 amino acids. V shed 10 bases and J shed 3 bases, with 15 bases lying between them. This chain's CDR3 is CATAQGFDTEAFF. In DNA form, the CDR3 reads TGTGCCACAGCACAGGGATTCGACACTGAAGCTTTCTTT.

This clone was found once. The rearrangement uses TRBV21-1 and TRBJ2-7; TRBD2 is taken as the D call from the table, unchecked against the DNA. TRBV21-1 is labeled a pseudogene. This CDR3 is 16 amino acids long. The CDR3 DNA sequence: TGTGCCAGCAGCCCGCGGCGGTTACGGTGCGCCTACGAGCAGTACTTC. Translating it yields CASSPRRLRCAYEQYF.

The chain carries TRBV27 and TRBJ2-3; TRBD2 matches 9 bases. V shed 6 bases, J shed 6 bases, and the junction held 13 bases outside the gene matches. This CDR3 is built from 16 residues. Per the germline V gene, CDR1 is MNHEY and CDR2 is SMNVEV (reference sequence). This chain's CDR3 is CASRQPREGLGDTQYF. Here the CDR3 DNA reads TGTGCCAGCAGGCAACCGCGGGAGGGCCTCGGGGATACGCAGTATTTT.

The rearrangement links TRBV7-8 to TRBJ2-7; TRBD2 might be the D (6 bases). CDR3 size: 15 residues. The V and J ends lost 1 base and 4 bases respectively, with 14 bases between them. CDR1 and CDR2 from the germline V gene are SGHVS and FQNEAQ. CDR3 residues: CASSLVGGTPYEQYF. CDR3 DNA sequence: TGTGCCAGCAGCTTAGTGGGCGGGACTCCTTACGAGCAGTACTTC.

V gene TRBV7-9 combines with J gene TRBJ2-3; 11 positions match TRBD2. V shed 1 base, J shed 2 bases, and the junction held 11 bases outside the gene matches. Germline CDR1 and CDR2: SEHNR and FQNEAQ (reference sequence). The CDR3 extends over 19 amino acids. In DNA, the CDR3 is TGTGCCAGCAGCTTAGGCCTTAGCGGGAGGGCCGAAATCACAGATACGCAGTATTTT. Protein sequence: CASSLGLSGRAEITDTQYF.

V and J are TRBV6-5 and TRBJ1-5; D is undetermined. Germline CDR1 reads MNHEY; CDR2 reads SVGAGI. This CDR3 region has 14 residues. V was pared by 2 bases and J by 2 bases, with 7 bases between. The CDR3 DNA is TGTGCCAGCAGTTACGGTTCGGGCAATCAGCCCCAGCATTTT. Amino acids: CASSYGSGNQPQHF.

This chain links TRBV19 with TRBJ2-7; 8 positions match TRBD2. V gave up 11 bases and J gave up 4 bases; unmatched junction bases: 10. In germline, CDR1 is LNHDA, CDR2 SQIVND (reference sequence). The CDR3 is made up of 13 amino acids. DNA of the CDR3: TGTGCCTCAAACCCGCGGGGGGCTTACGAGCAGTACTTC. Translating it yields CASNPRGAYEQYF.